These 10 T cell receptor beta chains were sequenced from one sample in a study of T-cell memory formation after mild COVID-19. Each CDR3 protein is one row after TCRdb ran MiXCR on the 5' RACE reads. The sample shows approximately 560,000 distinct CDR3 sequences, 17% of them seen only once. Sequencing was performed on PBMCs or a T cell subset sorted from them (not recorded which). The origin of the receptors is an adult woman who had mild COVID-19 (a few samples of this study predate the infection). Cell type and time point are not known.

The chain recombines TRBV5-1 with TRBJ2-3; D call uncertain. The V end lost 8 bases, the J end lost 0 bases, and 7 bases lay between the germline ends. Per the germline V gene, CDR1 is SGHRS and CDR2 is YFSETQ. The CDR3 is 12 residues long. The CDR3 coding sequence is TGCGCCAGAGACGGGAGCACAGATACGCAGTATTTT. Its translation: CARDGSTDTQYF.

This rearrangement joins TRBV7-9 to TRBJ2-7, with D maybe TRBD2 (5 bases). V dropped 4 bases and J dropped 11 bases, with 15 bases sitting between them. Germline-derived CDR1 and CDR2 are SEHNR and FQNEAQ (reference sequence). The CDR3 spans 12 residues. DNA of the CDR3: TGTGCCAGCAGCTCGGGCCGGGGTATGGAGTACTTC. Translation gives CASSSGRGMEYF.

The chain recombines TRBV19 with TRBJ1-2, with 12 bases matching TRBD1. The CDR3 runs to 13 residues. The V segment lost 8 bases and the J segment 6 bases; nucleotides outside the gene matches: 4. CDR1 is LNHDA, CDR2 SQIVND, per germline (reference sequence). The CDR3 reads CASGDRGPHGYTF. DNA for the CDR3: TGTGCCAGTGGGGACAGGGGGCCGCATGGCTACACCTTC.

This clonotype was detected only a few times. The rearrangement links TRBV5-5 to TRBJ2-7; TRBD1 aligns across 9 bases. The trim removed 4 bases at V and 3 bases at J, leaving 8 bases unmatched. Germline loops: CDR1 SGHKS, CDR2 YYEKEE (reference sequence). This CDR3 is 15 amino acids long. CDR3 amino acids: CASSQGQGIRYEQYF. As DNA, the CDR3 is TGTGCCAGCAGCCAGGGACAGGGAATTCGCTACGAGCAGTACTTC. The entire variable domain, with the rest obtained from reference TRBV5-5 and TRBJ2-7, is as follows: DAGVTQSPTHLIKTRGQQVTLRCSPISGHKSVSWYQQVLGQGPQFIFQYYEKEERGRGNFPDRFSARQFPNYSSELNVNALLLGDSALYLCASSQGQGIRYEQYFGPGTRLTVT.

The chain uses TRBV20-1 and TRBJ2-1, with TRBD2 matching 10 bases. Per the germline V gene, CDR1 is DFQATT and CDR2 is SNEGSKA (reference sequence). V was pared by 3 bases and J by 8 bases, with 7 bases of the junction left unmatched. This CDR3 has 14 amino acids. The CDR3 DNA sequence: TGCAGTGCTAGTGGAGCGGGGGGGCGCCATGAGCAGTTCTTC. Amino acid sequence: CSASGAGGRHEQFF.

This clonotype was counted at least ten times. CDR3 coding DNA: TGTGCCACCAGTGATCAGCTGATAGATACGCAGTATTTT. Its protein product is CATSDQLIDTQYF. The chain employs TRBV24-1 and TRBJ2-3; D unresolved. Trimming stripped 3 bases from V and 5 bases from J, with 8 bases between. The CDR3 length is 13 residues. Germline V gene data show CDR1 as KGHDR and CDR2 as SFDVKD.

This clonotype was detected only a few times. The chain couples TRBV5-1 to TRBJ2-5; no clear D gene. Trimming stripped 0 bases from V and 4 bases from J, with 4 bases between. Germline V CDR1 and CDR2: SGHRS, YFSETQ. The CDR3 is 12 residues long. CDR3 coding DNA: TGCGCCAGCAGCTTGGAACCAGAGACCCAGTACTTC. Translation gives CASSLEPETQYF.

This clonotype occurred a few times. The chain combines TRBV20-1 with TRBJ2-1; D might be TRBD2 (6 bases). The V and J ends lost 0 bases and 0 bases respectively, with 12 bases between them. CDR1 and CDR2 from the germline V gene are DFQATT and SNEGSKA (reference sequence). This CDR3 is 16 amino acids long. The CDR3: CSARDRPGVSYNEQFF. DNA for the CDR3: TGCAGTGCTAGAGATAGACCGGGAGTCTCCTACAATGAGCAGTTCTTC.

J is TRBJ2-7 and V is TRBV3-1, with 13 bases lining up with TRBD2. This CDR3 comprises 16 residues. V lost 2 bases and J lost 7; bases outside the gene matches: 8. Germline V gene sequence: CDR1 LGHDT, CDR2 YNNKEL (reference sequence). CDR3 sequence (DNA): TGTGCCAGCAGCCAACTTCTTGGGACTAGCGGGGATGAGCAGTACTTC. The encoded protein is CASSQLLGTSGDEQYF.

There are a few counts of this clonotype. V usage is TRBV7-2 and J usage is TRBJ1-1; possibly TRBD1 for D (6 bases). Deletions cut 5 bases from V and 11 bases from J, with 18 bases between. The CDR3 is 13 amino acids. The germline CDR1 and CDR2 sequences are SGHTA and FQGNSA. For the CDR3, the DNA is TGTGCCAGCAGCCTAGACAGGACCTCCAGGGCTTTCTTT. Translated, it gives CASSLDRTSRAFF. Looking up the rest from reference TRBV7-2 and TRBJ1-1 gives the full variable domain: GAGVSQSPSNKVTEKGKDVELRCDPISGHTALYWYRQSLGQGLEFLIYFQGNSAPDKSGLPSDRFSAERTGGSVSTLTIQRTQQEDSAVYLCASSLDRTSRAFFGQGTRLTVV.